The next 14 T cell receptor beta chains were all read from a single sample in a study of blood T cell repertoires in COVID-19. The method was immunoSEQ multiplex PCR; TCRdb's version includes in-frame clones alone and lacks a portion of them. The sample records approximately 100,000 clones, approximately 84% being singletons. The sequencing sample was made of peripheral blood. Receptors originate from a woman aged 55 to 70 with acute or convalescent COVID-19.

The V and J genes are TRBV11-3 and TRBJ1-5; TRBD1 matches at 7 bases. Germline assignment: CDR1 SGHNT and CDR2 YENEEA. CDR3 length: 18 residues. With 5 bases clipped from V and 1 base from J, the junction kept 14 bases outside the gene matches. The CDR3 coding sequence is TGTGCCAGCAGCGCCACCGACAGGGACGGATCGAGCAATCAGCCCCAGCATTTT. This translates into CASSATDRDGSSNQPQHF.

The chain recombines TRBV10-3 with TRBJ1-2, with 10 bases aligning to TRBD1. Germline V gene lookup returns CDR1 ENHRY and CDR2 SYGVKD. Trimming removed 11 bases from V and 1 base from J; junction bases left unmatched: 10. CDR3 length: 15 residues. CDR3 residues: CAARQGAGYNYGYTF. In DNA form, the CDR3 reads TGTGCCGCCAGACAGGGGGCGGGTTATAACTATGGCTACACCTTC.

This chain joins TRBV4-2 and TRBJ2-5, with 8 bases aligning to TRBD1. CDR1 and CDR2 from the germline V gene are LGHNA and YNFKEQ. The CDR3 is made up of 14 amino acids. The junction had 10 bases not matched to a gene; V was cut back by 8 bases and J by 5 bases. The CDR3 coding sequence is TGTGCCAGCTCGCCATCGGACAGGGAGGAGACCCAGTACTTC. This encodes CASSPSDREETQYF.

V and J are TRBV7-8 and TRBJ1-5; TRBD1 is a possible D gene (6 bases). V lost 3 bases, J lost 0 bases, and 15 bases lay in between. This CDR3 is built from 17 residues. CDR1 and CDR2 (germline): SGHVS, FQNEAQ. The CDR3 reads CASSFMGTLYSNQPQHF. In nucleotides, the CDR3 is TGTGCCAGCAGCTTCATGGGGACACTTTATAGCAATCAGCCCCAGCATTTT. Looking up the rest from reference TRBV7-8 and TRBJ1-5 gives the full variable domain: GAGVSQSPRYKVAKRGQDVALRCDPISGHVSLFWYQQALGQGPEFLTYFQNEAQLDKSGLPSDRFFAERPEGSVSTLKIQRTQQEDSAVYLCASSFMGTLYSNQPQHFGDGTRLSIL.

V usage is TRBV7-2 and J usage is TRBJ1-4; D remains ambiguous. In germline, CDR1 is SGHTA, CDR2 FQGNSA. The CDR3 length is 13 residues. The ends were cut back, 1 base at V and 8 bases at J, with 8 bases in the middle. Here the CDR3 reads CASSLGWAEKLFF. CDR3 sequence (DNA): TGTGCCAGCAGCTTAGGTTGGGCAGAAAAACTGTTTTTT.

CDR3 in amino acids: CASSLFQGTNEKLFF. The CDR3 nucleotides read TGTGCCAGCAGCTTATTTCAGGGAACTAATGAAAAACTGTTTTTT. The chain joins TRBV7-2 to TRBJ1-4; a possible D gene is TRBD1 (5 bases). The CDR3 length is 15 residues. Germline loops: CDR1 SGHTA, CDR2 FQGNSA. V lost 2 bases to trimming and J lost 1 base, with 8 bases between them.

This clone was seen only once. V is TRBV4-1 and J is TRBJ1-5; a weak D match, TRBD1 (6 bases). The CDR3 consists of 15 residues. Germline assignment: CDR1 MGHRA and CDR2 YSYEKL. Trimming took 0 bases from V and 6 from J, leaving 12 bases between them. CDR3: CASSQEGGASQPQHF. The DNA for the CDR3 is TGCGCCAGCAGCCAAGAAGGGGGGGCAAGTCAGCCCCAGCATTTT.

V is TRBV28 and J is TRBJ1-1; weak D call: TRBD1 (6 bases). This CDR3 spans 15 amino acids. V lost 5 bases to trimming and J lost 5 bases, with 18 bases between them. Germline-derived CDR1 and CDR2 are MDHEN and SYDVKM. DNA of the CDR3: TGTGCCAGCAGTATACCGGACAGATTGGAGACTGAAGCTTTCTTT. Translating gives CASSIPDRLETEAFF.

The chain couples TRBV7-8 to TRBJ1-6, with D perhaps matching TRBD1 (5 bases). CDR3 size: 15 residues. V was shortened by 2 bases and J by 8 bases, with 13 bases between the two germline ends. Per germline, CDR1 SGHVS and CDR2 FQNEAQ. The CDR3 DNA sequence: TGTGCCAGCAGCTTATCTGCAGGGCTCTATTCACCCCTCCACTTT. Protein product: CASSLSAGLYSPLHF.

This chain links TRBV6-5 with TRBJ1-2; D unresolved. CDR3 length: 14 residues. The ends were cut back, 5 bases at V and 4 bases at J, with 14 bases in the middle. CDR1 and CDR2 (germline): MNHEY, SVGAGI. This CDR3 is CASSPTATPYGYTF. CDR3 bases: TGTGCCAGCAGTCCGACCGCGACTCCCTATGGCTACACCTTC.

The CDR3 loop reads CASSQGQGVDNEQYF. CDR3 bases: TGCGCCAGCAGCCAGGGACAGGGGGTAGACAACGAGCAGTACTTC. This rearrangement joins TRBV4-1 to TRBJ2-7, with 11 bases identical to TRBD1. The germline V gene has CDR1 MGHRA and CDR2 YSYEKL. The CDR3 loop spans 15 amino acids. Trimming cost V 3 bases and J 5 bases; bases outside gene matches: 6.

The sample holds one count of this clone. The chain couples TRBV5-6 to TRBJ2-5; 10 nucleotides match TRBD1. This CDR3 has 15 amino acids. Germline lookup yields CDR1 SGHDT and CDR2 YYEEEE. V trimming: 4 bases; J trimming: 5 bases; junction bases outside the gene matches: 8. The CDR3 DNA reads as TGTGCCAGCAGCGACCTCGGGACAGGGGTCGAGACCCAGTACTTC. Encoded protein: CASSDLGTGVETQYF.

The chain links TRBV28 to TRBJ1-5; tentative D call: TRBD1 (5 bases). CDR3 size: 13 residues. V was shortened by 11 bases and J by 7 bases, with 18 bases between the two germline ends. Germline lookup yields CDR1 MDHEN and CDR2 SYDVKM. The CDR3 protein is CADSAGLGQPQHF. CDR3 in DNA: TGTGCCGACTCGGCGGGGCTTGGACAGCCCCAGCATTTT. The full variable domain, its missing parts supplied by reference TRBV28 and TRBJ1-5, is DVKVTQSSRYLVKRTGEKVFLECVQDMDHENMFWYRQDPGLGLRLIYFSYDVKMKEKGDIPEGYSVSREKKERFSLILESASTNQTSMYLCADSAGLGQPQHFGDGTRLSIL.

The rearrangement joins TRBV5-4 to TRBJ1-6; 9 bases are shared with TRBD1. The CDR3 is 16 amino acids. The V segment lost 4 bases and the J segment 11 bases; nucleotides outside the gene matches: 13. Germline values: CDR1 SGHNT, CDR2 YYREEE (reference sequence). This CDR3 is CASSPGQGPLQAPLHF. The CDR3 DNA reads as TGTGCCAGCAGCCCGGGACAGGGACCGTTGCAGGCACCCCTCCACTTT.